The T cell receptor beta chain under discussion was sequenced for a study of control samples from healthy donors and cancer patients. TCRdb's table, derived via immunoSEQ multiplex PCR, lists solely in-frame clones and lacks some. The table includes 70,000 or so clones, 90% to 95% detected once. This CDR3 has 14 amino acids. Trimming pared 0 bases from V and 2 bases from J, leaving 7 bases between. The germline gives CDR1 LNHNV, CDR2 YYDKDF (reference sequence). The specimen sequenced was blood. The V and J genes are TRBV15 and TRBJ1-2, with no clear D. This TCR came from a woman in her thirties or forties in good health. The chain's CDR3 is CATSRDIENYGYTF. The CDR3 nucleotides read TGTGCCACCAGCAGAGATATAGAGAACTATGGCTACACCTTC.